The 5 T cell receptor beta chains below all came from one sample that was sequenced in a study of cytomegalovirus exposure and HLA in healthy donors. Primers: 60 Vbeta forward and 13 Jbeta reverse. Using immunoSEQ multiplex PCR, the repertoire was profiled, and TCRdb retains in-frame clones only, with some absent. This sample carries some 140,000 clones, approximately 73% of them seen once, and the ten largest clones take 1.3%. What was sequenced was PBMCs. The receptors derive from a woman in her thirties or forties in good health and CMV-seronegative.

The chain has TRBV10-3 and TRBJ1-2; 8 bases match TRBD1. Per the germline V gene, CDR1 is ENHRY and CDR2 is SYGVKD. The CDR3 extends over 15 amino acids. V gave up 2 bases and J gave up 4 bases; unmatched junction bases: 6. The CDR3 region is CAISEHRGDPYGYTF. CDR3 DNA: TGTGCCATCAGTGAGCACAGGGGGGACCCCTATGGCTACACCTTC.

The chain combines TRBV5-1 with TRBJ1-1; D is perhaps TRBD1 (6 bases). CDR3 length: 14 amino acids. The germline V gene encodes CDR1 SGHRS and CDR2 YFSETQ. V was pared by 5 bases and J by 1 base, with 12 bases between. CDR3 bases: TGCGCCAGCAGACGACAGGAGTCGAACACTGAAGCTTTCTTT. This translates into CASRRQESNTEAFF.

This chain joins TRBV18 and TRBJ2-1, with 8 bases identical to TRBD1. The CDR3 loop spans 16 amino acids. After removal of 3 bases from V and 3 bases from J, the junction contained 7 bases not matched to a gene. Germline-derived CDR1 and CDR2 are KGHSH and LQKENI. The CDR3 bases are TGTGCCAGCTCACCTTACAGACAGGGGAACTACAATGAGCAGTTCTTC. Translation: CASSPYRQGNYNEQFF.

The chain carries TRBV19 and TRBJ1-1, with a possible D match to TRBD1 (5 bases). The CDR3 is 13 residues long. The germline V and J ends were trimmed by 3 bases and 7 bases, with 12 bases remaining between them. Germline loops: CDR1 LNHDA, CDR2 SQIVND (reference sequence). The CDR3 protein is CASSIHGGSEAFF. CDR3 nucleotides: TGTGCCAGTAGTATCCACGGGGGAAGTGAAGCTTTCTTT. The full variable domain, in which reference TRBV19 and TRBJ1-1 provide the parts outside the CDR3, is DGGITQSPKYLFRKEGQNVTLSCEQNLNHDAMYWYRQDPGQGLRLIYYSQIVNDFQKGDIAEGYSVSREKKESFPLTVTSAQKNPTAFYLCASSIHGGSEAFFGQGTRLTVV.

V and J are TRBV13 and TRBJ2-5, with 11 bases identical to TRBD1. V trimming: 5 bases; J trimming: 5 bases; junction bases outside the gene matches: 7. Germline CDR1 is PRHDT and CDR2 is FYEKMQ (reference sequence). The CDR3 contains 15 residues. CDR3 DNA sequence: TGTGCCAGCAGCAAGGACAGGGGGCTGAGGGAGACCCAGTACTTC. Protein: CASSKDRGLRETQYF.